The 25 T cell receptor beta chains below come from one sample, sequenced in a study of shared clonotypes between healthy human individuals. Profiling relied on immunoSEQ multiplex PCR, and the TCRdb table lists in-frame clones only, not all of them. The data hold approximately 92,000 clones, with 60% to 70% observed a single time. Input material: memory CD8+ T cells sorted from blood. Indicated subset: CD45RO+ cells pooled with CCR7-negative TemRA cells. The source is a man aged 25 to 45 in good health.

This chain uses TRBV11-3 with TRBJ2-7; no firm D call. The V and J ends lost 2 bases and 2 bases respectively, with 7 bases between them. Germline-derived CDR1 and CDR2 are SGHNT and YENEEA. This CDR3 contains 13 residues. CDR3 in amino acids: CASSLYVAYEQYF. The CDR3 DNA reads TGTGCCAGCAGCTTATACGTAGCCTACGAGCAGTACTTC.

The CDR3 region is CASSNYYEQYF. CDR3 DNA sequence: TGTGCCAGCAGCAACTACTACGAGCAGTACTTC. The V gene is TRBV7-4, the J gene TRBJ2-7, with D uncertain. V was clipped by 5 bases and J by 3 bases, with 5 bases between them. Germline V gene data show CDR1 as SGHVT and CDR2 as SQSDAQ. The CDR3 contains 11 residues.

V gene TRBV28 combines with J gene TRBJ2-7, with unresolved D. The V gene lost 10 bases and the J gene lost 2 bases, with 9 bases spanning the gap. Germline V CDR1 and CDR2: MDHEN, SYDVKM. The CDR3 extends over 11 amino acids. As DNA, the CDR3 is TGTGCCACCCAAGTCGCCTACGAGCAGTACTTC. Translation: CATQVAYEQYF.

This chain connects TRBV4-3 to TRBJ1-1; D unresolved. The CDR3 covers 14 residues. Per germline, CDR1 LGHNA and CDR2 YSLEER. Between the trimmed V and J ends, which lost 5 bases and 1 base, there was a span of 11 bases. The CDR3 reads CASSTLGPNTEAFF. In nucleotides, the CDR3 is TGCGCCAGCAGCACCCTAGGTCCGAACACTGAAGCTTTCTTT.

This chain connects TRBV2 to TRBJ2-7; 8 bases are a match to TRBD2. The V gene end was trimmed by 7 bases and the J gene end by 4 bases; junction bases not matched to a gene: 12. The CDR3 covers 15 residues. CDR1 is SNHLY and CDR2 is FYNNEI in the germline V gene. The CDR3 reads CASTPESGSFYEQYF. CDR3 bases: TGTGCCAGCACCCCCGAAAGCGGGAGTTTTTACGAGCAGTACTTC.

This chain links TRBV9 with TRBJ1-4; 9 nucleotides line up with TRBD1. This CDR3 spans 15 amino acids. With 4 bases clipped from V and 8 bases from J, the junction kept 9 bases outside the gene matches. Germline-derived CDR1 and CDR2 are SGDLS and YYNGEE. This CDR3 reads CASSPGGTGNEKLFF. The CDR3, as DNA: TGTGCCAGCAGCCCCGGGGGGACAGGGAACGAAAAACTGTTTTTT.

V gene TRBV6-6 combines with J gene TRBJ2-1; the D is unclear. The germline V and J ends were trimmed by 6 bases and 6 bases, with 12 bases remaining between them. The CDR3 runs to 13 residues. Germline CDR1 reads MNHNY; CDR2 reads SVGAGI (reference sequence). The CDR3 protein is CASSPKESNEQFF. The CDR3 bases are TGTGCCAGCAGCCCTAAAGAAAGCAATGAGCAGTTCTTC.

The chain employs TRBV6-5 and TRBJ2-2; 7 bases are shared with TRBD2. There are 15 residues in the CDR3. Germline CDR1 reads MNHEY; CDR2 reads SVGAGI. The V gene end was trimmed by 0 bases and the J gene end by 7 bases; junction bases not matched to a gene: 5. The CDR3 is CASSYSRASGGELFF. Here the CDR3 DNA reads TGTGCCAGCAGTTACTCCCGGGCTAGCGGCGGGGAGCTGTTTTTT.

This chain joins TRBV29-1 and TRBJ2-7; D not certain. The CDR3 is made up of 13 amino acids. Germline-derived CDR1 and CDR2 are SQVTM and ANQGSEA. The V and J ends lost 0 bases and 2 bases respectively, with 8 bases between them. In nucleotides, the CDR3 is TGCAGCGTTGAAGAGAGTCTAACCTACGAGCAGTACTTC. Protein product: CSVEESLTYEQYF.

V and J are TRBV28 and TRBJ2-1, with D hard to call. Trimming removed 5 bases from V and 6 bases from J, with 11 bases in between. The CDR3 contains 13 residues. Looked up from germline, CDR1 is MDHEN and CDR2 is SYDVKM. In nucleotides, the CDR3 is TGTGCCAGCAGTCCCTCGGGCCCCAATGAGCAGTTCTTC. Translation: CASSPSGPNEQFF.

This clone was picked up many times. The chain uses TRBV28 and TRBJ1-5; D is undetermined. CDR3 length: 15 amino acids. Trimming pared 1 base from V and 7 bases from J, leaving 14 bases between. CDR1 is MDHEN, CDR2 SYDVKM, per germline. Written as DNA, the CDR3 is TGTGCCAGCAGTTTATTATTCGGGTCTCGACAGCCCCAGCATTTT. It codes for CASSLLFGSRQPQHF.

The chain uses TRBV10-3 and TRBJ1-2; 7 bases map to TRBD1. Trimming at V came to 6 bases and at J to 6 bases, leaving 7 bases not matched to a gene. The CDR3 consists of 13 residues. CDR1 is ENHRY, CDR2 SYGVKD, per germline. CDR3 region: CAISLGTEDGYTF. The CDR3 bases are TGTGCCATCAGCCTCGGGACAGAAGATGGCTACACCTTC.

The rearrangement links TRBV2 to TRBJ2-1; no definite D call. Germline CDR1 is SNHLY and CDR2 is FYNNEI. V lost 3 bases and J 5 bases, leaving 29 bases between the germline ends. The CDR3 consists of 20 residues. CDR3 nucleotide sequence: TGTGCCAGCAGTGAGGAAGAGGCTACTGTCCGGAAGGGCCCCCACAATGAGCAGTTCTTC. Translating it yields CASSEEEATVRKGPHNEQFF.

CDR3 bases: TGTGCCAGAAGCTTGCTTCCGGGACTCCAGTACCAAGAGACCCAGTACTTC. This codes for CARSLLPGLQYQETQYF. The genes are TRBV5-3 and TRBJ2-5; TRBD2 is a possible D gene (6 bases). TRBV5-3 is an ORF, and what it does is uncertain. V lost 1 base, J lost 0 bases, and 16 bases lay in between. This CDR3 comprises 17 residues.

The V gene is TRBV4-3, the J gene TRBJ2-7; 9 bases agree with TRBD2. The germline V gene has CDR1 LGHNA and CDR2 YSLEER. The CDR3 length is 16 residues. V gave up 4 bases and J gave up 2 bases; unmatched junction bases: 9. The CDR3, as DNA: TGCGCCAGCAGCCCGGGGACTCGCGGGAGGGCCTACGAGCAGTACTTC. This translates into CASSPGTRGRAYEQYF.

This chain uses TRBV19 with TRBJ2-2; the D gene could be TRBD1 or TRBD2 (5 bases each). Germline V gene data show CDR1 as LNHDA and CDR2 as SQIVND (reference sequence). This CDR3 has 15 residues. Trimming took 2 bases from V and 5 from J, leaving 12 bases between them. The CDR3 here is CASSISGSWTGELFF. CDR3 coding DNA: TGTGCCAGTAGTATATCAGGGAGTTGGACCGGGGAGCTGTTTTTT.

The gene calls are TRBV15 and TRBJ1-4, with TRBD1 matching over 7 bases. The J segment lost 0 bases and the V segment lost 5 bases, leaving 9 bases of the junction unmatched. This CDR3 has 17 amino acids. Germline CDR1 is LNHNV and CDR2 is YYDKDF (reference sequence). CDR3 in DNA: TGTGCCACCAGCGAGGACAGGATCCTTGCAACTAATGAAAAACTGTTTTTT. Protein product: CATSEDRILATNEKLFF.

CDR3 sequence reads: CSALSVQSTDTQYF. The CDR3 region has the DNA TGCAGCGCACTCTCCGTCCAATCCACAGATACGCAGTATTTT. The genes are TRBV29-1 and TRBJ2-3; D unclear. The CDR3 contains 14 residues. With 7 bases removed from V and 2 bases from J, the gap between germline ends came to 16 bases. Looked up from germline, CDR1 is SQVTM and CDR2 is ANQGSEA.

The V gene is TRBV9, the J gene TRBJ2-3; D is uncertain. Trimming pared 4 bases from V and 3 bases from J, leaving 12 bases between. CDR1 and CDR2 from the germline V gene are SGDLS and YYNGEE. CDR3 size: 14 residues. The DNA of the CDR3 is TGTGCCAGCAGCTACCTGGGCTTTACAGATACGCAGTATTTT. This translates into CASSYLGFTDTQYF.

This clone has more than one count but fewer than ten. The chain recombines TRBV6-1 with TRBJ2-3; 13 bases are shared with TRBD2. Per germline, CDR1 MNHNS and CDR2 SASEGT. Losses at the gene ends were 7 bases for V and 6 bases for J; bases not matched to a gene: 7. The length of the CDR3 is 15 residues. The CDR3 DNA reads TGTGCCAGCACCAGGACTAGCGGGAGCCCCGATACGCAGTATTTT. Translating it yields CASTRTSGSPDTQYF.

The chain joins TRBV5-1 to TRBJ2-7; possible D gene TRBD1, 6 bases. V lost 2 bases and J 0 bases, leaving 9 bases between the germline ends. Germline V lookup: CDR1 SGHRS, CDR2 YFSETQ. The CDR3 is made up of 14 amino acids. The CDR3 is CASSLGDISYEQYF. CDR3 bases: TGCGCCAGCAGCTTAGGGGACATCTCCTACGAGCAGTACTTC.

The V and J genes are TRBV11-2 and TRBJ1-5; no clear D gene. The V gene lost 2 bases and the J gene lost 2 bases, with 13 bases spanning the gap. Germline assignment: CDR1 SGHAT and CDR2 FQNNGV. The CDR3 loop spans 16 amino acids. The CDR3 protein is CASSLTGLWGNQPQHF. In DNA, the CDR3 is TGTGCCAGCAGCTTAACCGGACTCTGGGGCAATCAGCCCCAGCATTTT.

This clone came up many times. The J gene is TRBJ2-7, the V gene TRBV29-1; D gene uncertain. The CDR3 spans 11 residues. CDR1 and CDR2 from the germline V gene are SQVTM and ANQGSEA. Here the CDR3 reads CSFPPGLVNYF. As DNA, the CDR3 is TGCAGTTTCCCACCGGGCCTTGTAAATTACTTC.

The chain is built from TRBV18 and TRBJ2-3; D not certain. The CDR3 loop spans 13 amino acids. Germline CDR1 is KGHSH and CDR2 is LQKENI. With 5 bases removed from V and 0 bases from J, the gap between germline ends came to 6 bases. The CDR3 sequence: CASSSLSTDTQYF. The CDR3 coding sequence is TGTGCCAGCTCATCCTTAAGCACAGATACGCAGTATTTT.

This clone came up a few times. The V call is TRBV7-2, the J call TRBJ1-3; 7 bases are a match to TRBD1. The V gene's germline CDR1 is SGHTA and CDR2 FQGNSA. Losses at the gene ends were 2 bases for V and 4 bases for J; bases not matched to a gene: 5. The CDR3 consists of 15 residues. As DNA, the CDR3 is TGTGCCAGCAGCTTATCCAGGGGGTACGGAAACACCATATATTTT. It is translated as CASSLSRGYGNTIYF.